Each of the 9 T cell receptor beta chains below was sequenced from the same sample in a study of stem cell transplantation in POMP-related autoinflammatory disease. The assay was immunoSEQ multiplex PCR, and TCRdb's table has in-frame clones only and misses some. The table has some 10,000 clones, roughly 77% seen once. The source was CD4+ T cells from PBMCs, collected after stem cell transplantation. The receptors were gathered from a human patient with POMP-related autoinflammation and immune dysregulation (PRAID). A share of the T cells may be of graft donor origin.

The CDR3 here is CASSRGQEGTEAFF. In DNA, the CDR3 is TGCGCCAGCAGCCGGGGTCAAGAAGGCACTGAAGCTTTCTTT. This rearrangement joins TRBV5-1 to TRBJ1-1; D ambiguous. The CDR3 sequence is 14 residues long. V shed 4 bases and J shed 4 bases, with 14 bases lying between them. Germline V gene data show CDR1 as SGHRS and CDR2 as YFSETQ.

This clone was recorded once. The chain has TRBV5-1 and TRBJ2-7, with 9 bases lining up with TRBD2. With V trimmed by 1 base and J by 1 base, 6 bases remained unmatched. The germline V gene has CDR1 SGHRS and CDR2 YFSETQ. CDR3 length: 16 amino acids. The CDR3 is CASSLIWTSESYEQYF. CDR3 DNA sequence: TGCGCCAGCAGCTTGATTTGGACTAGCGAGTCCTACGAGCAGTACTTC.

CDR3 in DNA: TGTGCCAGCACACAGGGGGGAAACTATGGCTACACCTTC. This gives the protein CASTQGGNYGYTF. This chain links TRBV3-1 (or the pseudogene TRBV3-2) with TRBJ1-2, with 8 bases fitting TRBD1. With 7 bases clipped from V and 2 bases from J, the junction kept 3 bases outside the gene matches. The CDR3 is 13 residues long. Germline V gene data show CDR1 as LGHDT and CDR2 as YNNKEL (reference sequence).

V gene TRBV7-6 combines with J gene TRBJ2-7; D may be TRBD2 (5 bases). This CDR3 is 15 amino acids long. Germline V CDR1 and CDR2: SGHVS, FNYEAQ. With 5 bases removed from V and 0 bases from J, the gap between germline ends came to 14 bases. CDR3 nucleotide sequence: TGTGCCAGCAGCATAACTTCGGGGAGCTCCTACGAGCAGTACTTC. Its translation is CASSITSGSSYEQYF.

CDR3 amino acids: CASSVQGDTEAFF. CDR3 nucleotides: TGCGCCAGCAGCGTGCAGGGCGACACTGAAGCTTTCTTT. The chain has TRBV10-2 and TRBJ1-1; D is possibly TRBD1 (5 bases). The ends were cut back, 6 bases at V and 3 bases at J, with 11 bases in the middle. Germline V CDR1 and CDR2: WSHSY, SAAADI. The CDR3 is made up of 13 amino acids.

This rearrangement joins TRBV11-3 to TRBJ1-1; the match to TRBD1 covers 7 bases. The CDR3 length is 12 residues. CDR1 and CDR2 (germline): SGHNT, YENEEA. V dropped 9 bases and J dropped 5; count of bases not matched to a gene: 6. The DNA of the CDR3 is TGTGCCAGTACCTACAGGGGTACTGAAGCTTTCTTT. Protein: CASTYRGTEAFF.

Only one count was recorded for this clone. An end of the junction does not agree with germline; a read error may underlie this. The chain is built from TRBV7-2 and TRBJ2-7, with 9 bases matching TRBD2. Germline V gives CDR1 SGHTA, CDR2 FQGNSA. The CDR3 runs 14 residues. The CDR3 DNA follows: TGTGCCAGCAGATTAGCGGGAGCCAGTTACGAGCAGTACTTC. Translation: CASRLAGASYEQYF.

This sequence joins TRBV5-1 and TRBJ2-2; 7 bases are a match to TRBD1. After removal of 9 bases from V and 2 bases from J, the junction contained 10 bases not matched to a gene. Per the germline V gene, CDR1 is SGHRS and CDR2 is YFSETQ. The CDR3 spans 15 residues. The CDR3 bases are TGCGCCACCCGACCTCCAGGGGGAAACACCGGGGAGCTGTTTTTT. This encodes CATRPPGGNTGELFF.

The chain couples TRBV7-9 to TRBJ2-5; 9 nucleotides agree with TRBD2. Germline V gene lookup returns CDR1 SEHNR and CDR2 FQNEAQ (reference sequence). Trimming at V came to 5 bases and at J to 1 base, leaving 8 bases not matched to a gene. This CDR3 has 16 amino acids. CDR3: CASSPLRLAAQETQYF. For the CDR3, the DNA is TGTGCCAGCAGCCCTCTCCGACTAGCGGCCCAAGAGACCCAGTACTTC.